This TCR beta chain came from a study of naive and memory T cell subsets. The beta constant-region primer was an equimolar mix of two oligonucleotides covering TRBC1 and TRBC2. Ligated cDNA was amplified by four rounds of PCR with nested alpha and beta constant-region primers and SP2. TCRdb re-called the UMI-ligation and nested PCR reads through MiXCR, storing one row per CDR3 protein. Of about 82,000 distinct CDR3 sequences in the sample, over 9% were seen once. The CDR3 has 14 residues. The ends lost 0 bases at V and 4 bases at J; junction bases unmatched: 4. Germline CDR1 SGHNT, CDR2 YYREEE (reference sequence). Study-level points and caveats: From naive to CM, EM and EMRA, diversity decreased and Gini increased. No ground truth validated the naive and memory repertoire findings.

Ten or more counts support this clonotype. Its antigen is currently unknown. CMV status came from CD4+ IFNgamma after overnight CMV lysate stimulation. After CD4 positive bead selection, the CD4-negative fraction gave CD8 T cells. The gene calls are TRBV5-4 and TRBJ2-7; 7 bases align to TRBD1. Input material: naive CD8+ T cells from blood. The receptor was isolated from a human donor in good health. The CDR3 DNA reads TGTGCCAGCAGCTTGGTAGGGACAGATTACGAGCAGTACTTC. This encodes CASSLVGTDYEQYF.